These 32 T cell receptor beta chains share one sample of origin, sequenced in a study of T cells in Graves' hyperthyroidism and ophthalmopathy. Authors of the study amplified TCR beta CDR3 regions from RNA transcripts. A set of HTBI primers served as the primers for a first-round RT-PCR of the TCR CDR3. One entry per CDR3 protein, called by TCRdb with MiXCR from the multiplex PCR reads. The data contain 300,000 to 450,000 distinct CDR3 sequences, 15% to 20% of them seen just once; the ten biggest clones take up 15% to 18%. The material sequenced was blood. The source is a woman aged 35 to 49 with Graves' ophthalmopathy.

The V and J genes are TRBV7-2 and TRBJ2-5; 8 bases agree with TRBD1. This CDR3 has 15 residues. J was trimmed by 4 bases and V by 1 base; bases with no gene match: 5. Per the germline V gene, CDR1 is SGHTA and CDR2 is FQGNSA. CDR3 in DNA: TGTGCCAGCAGCTTAGTGGGCAGGGGGCGAGAGACCCAGTACTTC. Translation: CASSLVGRGRETQYF. Together with reference TRBV7-2 and TRBJ2-5, the CDR3 gives the full variable domain: GAGVSQSPSNKVTEKGKDVELRCDPISGHTALYWYRQSLGQGLEFLIYFQGNSAPDKSGLPSDRFSAERTGGSVSTLTIQRTQQEDSAVYLCASSLVGRGRETQYFGPGTRLLVL.

This clonotype was seen many times. The rearrangement links TRBV12-3 or TRBV12-4 to TRBJ2-5; D is uncertain. CDR3 length: 13 amino acids. With 5 bases removed from V and 4 bases from J, the gap between germline ends came to 11 bases. CDR3 nucleotide sequence: TGTGCCAGCAGTATGCCTGGCGTAGAGACCCAGTACTTC. Its translation is CASSMPGVETQYF.

The sample holds many counts of this clonotype. The chain has TRBV4-3 and TRBJ1-1; D gene ambiguous. The CDR3 consists of 16 residues. Per germline, CDR1 LGHNA and CDR2 YSLEER. V lost 0 bases, J lost 0 bases, and 11 bases lay in between. The CDR3 DNA is TGCGCCAGCAGCCAAGATGTATGGGGTCTGAACACTGAAGCTTTCTTT. This gives the protein CASSQDVWGLNTEAFF.

This clonotype came up many times. The chain uses TRBV6-2 or TRBV6-3 and TRBJ2-7; TRBD1 matches at 8 bases. Germline V gene data show CDR1 as MNHEY and CDR2 as SVGEGT. This CDR3 region has 15 residues. Trimming at V came to 6 bases and at J to 2 bases, leaving 9 bases not matched to a gene. CDR3 coding DNA: TGTGCCAGCAGACCCACCGGGACAGGAACCTACGAGCAGTACTTC. Translating gives CASRPTGTGTYEQYF.

There are many counts of this clonotype. As DNA, the CDR3 is TGTGCCAGCAGTTACGCCCCGGGGCAGGGGGCGGAGCAGTACTTC. Translation gives CASSYAPGQGAEQYF. V and J are TRBV6-5 and TRBJ2-7; TRBD1 matches 8 bases. V dropped 2 bases and J dropped 7; count of bases not matched to a gene: 10. Germline V gene data show CDR1 as MNHEY and CDR2 as SVGAGI. This CDR3 has 15 amino acids.

The chain couples TRBV19 to TRBJ1-5; no reliable D call. The V end lost 4 bases, the J end lost 11 bases, and 27 bases lay between the germline ends. CDR1 and CDR2 (germline): LNHDA, SQIVND (reference sequence). The CDR3 is 17 residues long. CDR3 nucleotide sequence: TGTGCCAGTAGTAAGTGGTGGGCTGCGGAGGAGGTAGTGTCCCAGCATTTT. It translates to CASSKWWAAEEVVSQHF.

This clonotype was recorded at least ten times. J is TRBJ1-5 and V is TRBV28, with a possible D match to TRBD1 (6 bases). Per germline, CDR1 MDHEN and CDR2 SYDVKM. The ends were cut back, 10 bases at V and 2 bases at J, with 9 bases in the middle. The CDR3 runs to 12 residues. In DNA form, the CDR3 reads TGTGCCATCCGGACAGGCAATCAGCCCCAGCATTTT. The encoded protein is CAIRTGNQPQHF.

The chain is built from TRBV27 and TRBJ2-7, with 10 bases that match TRBD2. The length of the CDR3 is 16 residues. Trimming at V came to 2 bases and at J to 1 base, leaving 5 bases not matched to a gene. Germline values: CDR1 MNHEY, CDR2 SMNVEV (reference sequence). CDR3 protein: CASSLVASGGSYEQYF. DNA for the CDR3: TGTGCCAGCAGTTTAGTAGCTAGCGGGGGATCCTACGAGCAGTACTTC.

This clonotype was found many times. The chain joins TRBV28 to TRBJ1-2; possibly TRBD1 for D (6 bases). The CDR3 extends over 15 amino acids. The germline gives CDR1 MDHEN, CDR2 SYDVKM. Trimming removed 6 bases at V and 2 bases at J, with 16 bases between. The CDR3, as DNA: TGTGCCAGCAGCCGAACGGACAGTAGGAACTATGGCTACACCTTC. Translation: CASSRTDSRNYGYTF.

The chain uses TRBV12-5 and TRBJ2-7; D remains ambiguous. CDR1 LGHNT and CDR2 FRNRAP come from the germline V gene. The length of the CDR3 is 13 residues. The V and J ends lost 3 bases and 3 bases respectively, with 9 bases between them. CDR3 nucleotide sequence: TGTGCTAGTGGTTTTACGGGCCACTACGAGCAGTACTTC. Translated: CASGFTGHYEQYF.

The sample holds many counts of this clonotype. This sequence joins TRBV28 and TRBJ2-7, with 10 bases matching TRBD1. J lost 3 bases, V lost 5 bases, and 10 bases had no gene match. Germline V gene data show CDR1 as MDHEN and CDR2 as SYDVKM. The CDR3 has 16 residues. The DNA for the CDR3 is TGTGCCAGCAGTCTAGACCGGGACAGGGGCGGCTACGAGCAGTACTTC. Its protein is CASSLDRDRGGYEQYF. The full variable domain, rest sourced from reference TRBV28 and TRBJ2-7, is DVKVTQSSRYLVKRTGEKVFLECVQDMDHENMFWYRQDPGLGLRLIYFSYDVKMKEKGDIPEGYSVSREKKERFSLILESASTNQTSMYLCASSLDRDRGGYEQYFGPGTRLTVT.

This clonotype was seen a handful of times. The rearrangement joins TRBV19 to TRBJ2-2, with D possibly matching TRBD1 (6 bases). In germline, CDR1 is LNHDA, CDR2 SQIVND (reference sequence). This CDR3 spans 18 amino acids. With 1 base removed from V and 2 bases from J, the gap between germline ends came to 17 bases. In nucleotides, the CDR3 is TGTGCCAGTAGTATAGCCCAGTGGGGGCACTTCAACACCGGGGAGCTGTTTTTT. It translates to CASSIAQWGHFNTGELFF.

This clonotype was counted ten times or more. The CDR3 spells CASSIVHGGSRTEAFF. The CDR3 nucleotides read TGTGCCAGTAGTATTGTACACGGCGGTTCTCGGACTGAAGCTTTCTTT. This chain joins TRBV19 and TRBJ1-1; D is unresolved. Germline values: CDR1 LNHDA, CDR2 SQIVND (reference sequence). This CDR3 region has 16 residues. Between the trimmed V and J ends, which lost 3 bases and 5 bases, there was a span of 19 bases. Together with reference TRBV19 and TRBJ1-1, the CDR3 gives the full variable domain: DGGITQSPKYLFRKEGQNVTLSCEQNLNHDAMYWYRQDPGQGLRLIYYSQIVNDFQKGDIAEGYSVSREKKESFPLTVTSAQKNPTAFYLCASSIVHGGSRTEAFFGQGTRLTVV.

In its sample, this clonotype was seen many times. The rearrangement joins TRBV19 to TRBJ2-7, with 15 bases matching TRBD2. The CDR3 sequence is 20 residues long. Germline V gene lookup returns CDR1 LNHDA and CDR2 SQIVND (reference sequence). The junction had 12 bases not matched to a gene; V was cut back by 1 base and J by 2 bases. The CDR3 nucleotides are TGTGCCAGTAGTATAGTAGGGCTCGGGACTAGCGGGAGGCGCACCTACGAGCAGTACTTC. Amino acids: CASSIVGLGTSGRRTYEQYF.

The chain couples TRBV6-2 or TRBV6-3 to TRBJ1-1; 8 positions agree with TRBD1. Trimming removed 2 bases from V and 0 bases from J; junction bases left unmatched: 14. This CDR3 is built from 19 residues. The germline V gene has CDR1 MNHEY and CDR2 SVGEGT. CDR3 in DNA: TGTGCCAGCAGTTACCGACCTCAAGGGGCAGGGGGCATGAACACTGAAGCTTTCTTT. Translation gives CASSYRPQGAGGMNTEAFF.

There are many counts of this clonotype. V usage is TRBV28 and J usage is TRBJ1-1; D is ambiguous. The V and J ends lost 5 bases and 4 bases respectively, with 17 bases between them. The CDR3 runs 15 residues. CDR1 and CDR2 from the germline V gene are MDHEN and SYDVKM. The CDR3 DNA sequence: TGTGCCAGCAGTCCCGTGACCTCGGAGGGCACTGAAGCTTTCTTT. Its translation is CASSPVTSEGTEAFF.

The table lists this clonotype with many counts. The rearrangement joins TRBV6-5 to TRBJ1-1, with D unclear. Germline-derived CDR1 and CDR2 are MNHEY and SVGAGI. The V gene lost 0 bases and the J gene lost 7 bases, with 15 bases spanning the gap. CDR3 length equals 15 residues. The CDR3 DNA reads TGTGCCAGCAGTTACTCGGGTCTTAGGAATGATGAAGCTTTCTTT. Its translation: CASSYSGLRNDEAFF.

This clonotype was counted a few times. The genes are TRBV28 and TRBJ1-1; D gene uncertain. The CDR3 spans 15 residues. The germline CDR1 and CDR2 sequences are MDHEN and SYDVKM. The V end lost 3 bases, the J end lost 0 bases, and 11 bases lay between the germline ends. Here the CDR3 DNA reads TGTGCCAGCAGTTTTGCCCAGACGATGAACACTGAAGCTTTCTTT. Protein: CASSFAQTMNTEAFF. Full variable domain (remainder filled in from reference TRBV28 and TRBJ1-1): DVKVTQSSRYLVKRTGEKVFLECVQDMDHENMFWYRQDPGLGLRLIYFSYDVKMKEKGDIPEGYSVSREKKERFSLILESASTNQTSMYLCASSFAQTMNTEAFFGQGTRLTVV.

The chain combines TRBV6-1 with TRBJ2-5; unclear D gene. Trimming removed 5 bases at V and 4 bases at J, with 11 bases between. The CDR3 sequence is 13 residues long. The V gene's germline CDR1 is MNHNS and CDR2 SASEGT. The CDR3 region is CASSRRLSETQYF. For the CDR3, the DNA is TGTGCCAGCAGTCGTAGGTTGTCAGAGACCCAGTACTTC.

Ten or more counts support this clonotype. V and J are TRBV29-1 and TRBJ2-2; TRBD2 aligns across 10 bases. The CDR3 extends over 15 amino acids. Germline-derived CDR1 and CDR2 are SQVTM and ANQGSEA. The ends lost 4 bases at V and 4 bases at J; junction bases unmatched: 6. In DNA form, the CDR3 reads TGCAGCGTTGGTGGACTAGCGGATTCCACCGGGGAGCTGTTTTTT. Translation gives CSVGGLADSTGELFF.

In its sample, this clonotype was seen many times. The rearrangement joins TRBV27 to TRBJ1-3; 8 positions agree with TRBD1. The V gene end was trimmed by 5 bases and the J gene end by 2 bases; junction bases not matched to a gene: 5. The CDR3 runs 15 residues. CDR1 and CDR2 (germline): MNHEY, SMNVEV (reference sequence). The CDR3 DNA follows: TGTGCCAGCAGTCCAGGACAGGGAGCTGGAAACACCATATATTTT. Residues: CASSPGQGAGNTIYF.

This clonotype came up many times. V usage is TRBV4-1 and J usage is TRBJ2-5, with D unresolved. Germline lookup yields CDR1 MGHRA and CDR2 YSYEKL. Trimming shortened V by 0 bases and J by 6 bases, and 8 bases separated the two germline ends. CDR3 length: 13 amino acids. CDR3 in DNA: TGCGCCAGCAGCCAAGACGTCCTAAAGACCCAGTACTTC. Protein sequence: CASSQDVLKTQYF.

A word on this clonotype: Its ends do not fully match the called genes, so a read error is possible. V gene TRBV11-2 combines with J gene TRBJ2-7; 9 bases match TRBD1. The CDR3 has 14 amino acids. Germline loops: CDR1 SGHAT, CDR2 FQNNGV. The CDR3 loop is CASSPPDRGGEQYF. The CDR3 nucleotides are TGCGCCAGCAGCCCCCCGGACAGGGGAGGCGAGCAGTACTTC.

By sample fraction, this clonotype is medium-sized (0.01 to 0.1%). The chain joins TRBV7-2 to TRBJ2-5, with D possibly matching TRBD1 (5 bases). CDR3 length equals 15 residues. V lost 8 bases and J lost 5, with 21 bases in between. The germline CDR1 and CDR2 sequences are SGHTA and FQGNSA. The CDR3 here is CASSSDSSRSETQYF. The CDR3 DNA follows: TGTGCCAGCTCATCTGACAGTTCCAGATCGGAGACCCAGTACTTC.

This clonotype was seen ten or more times. The rearrangement joins TRBV27 to TRBJ2-5; D call uncertain. The length of the CDR3 is 14 residues. Trimming took off 1 base at V and 2 bases at J, with 8 bases between the two ends. Germline CDR1 is MNHEY and CDR2 is SMNVEV (reference sequence). This chain's CDR3 is CASSLFSGQETQYF. As DNA, the CDR3 is TGTGCCAGCAGTTTATTCTCTGGGCAAGAGACCCAGTACTTC.

This clonotype was seen only a few times. This may arise from a read error, as a much more abundant clone is one base away. CDR3 coding DNA: TGTGCCAGCACTCGTAGTGTTGATCAGCCCCAGCATTTT. Protein: CASTRSVDQPQHF. V is TRBV12-3 or TRBV12-4 and J is TRBJ1-5, with D uncertain. Deletions cut 7 bases from V and 5 bases from J, with 12 bases between. This CDR3 contains 13 residues.

The chain employs TRBV11-2 and TRBJ2-5, with D perhaps TRBD2 (6 bases). Germline CDR1 is SGHAT and CDR2 is FQNNGV. This CDR3 spans 14 amino acids. Trimming cost V 3 bases and J 0 bases, with 8 bases left between them. The CDR3 sequence is CASSFIADQETQYF. The CDR3 nucleotides read TGTGCCAGCAGCTTCATAGCGGACCAAGAGACCCAGTACTTC.

This clonotype showed up many times. This rearrangement joins TRBV28 to TRBJ2-7, with D hard to call. V lost 3 bases to trimming and J lost 5 bases, with 8 bases between them. Germline CDR1 and CDR2: MDHEN and SYDVKM. This CDR3 spans 12 amino acids. CDR3 residues: CASSLNRDEQYF. For the CDR3, the DNA is TGTGCCAGCAGTTTGAACCGGGACGAGCAGTACTTC.

About this clonotype: Since a much larger clone is just one base distant, this may be a read error. The V and J genes are TRBV11-2 and TRBJ2-7, with D tentatively TRBD2 (6 bases). V was trimmed by 5 bases and J by 7 bases, leaving 18 bases between them. The CDR3 totals 14 residues. Germline CDR1 reads SGHAT; CDR2 reads FQNNGV. The CDR3 DNA sequence: TGTGCCAGCAGCGCGGGACCCTATGTGAGGGAGCAGTACTTC. Protein sequence: CASSAGPYVREQYF. Full variable domain (remainder filled in from reference TRBV11-2 and TRBJ2-7): EAGVAQSPRYKIIEKRQSVAFWCNPISGHATLYWYQQILGQGPKLLIQFQNNGVVDDSQLPKDRFSAERLKGVDSTLKIQPAKLEDSAVYLCASSAGPYVREQYFGPGTRLTVT.

The rearrangement links TRBV7-2 to TRBJ1-2, with D perhaps matching TRBD1 (6 bases). Germline lookup yields CDR1 SGHTA and CDR2 FQGNSA. The CDR3 covers 13 residues. Trimming pared 4 bases from V and 8 bases from J, leaving 14 bases between. DNA for the CDR3: TGTGCCAGCAGCTCAGGGGACTGGCACGGCTACACCTTC. Translation gives CASSSGDWHGYTF.

This clonotype was counted a few times. The rearrangement uses TRBV6-1 and TRBJ2-5, with 9 bases identical to TRBD1. The V segment lost 6 bases and the J segment 4 bases; nucleotides outside the gene matches: 6. The CDR3 covers 14 residues. The V gene's germline CDR1 is MNHNS and CDR2 SASEGT. CDR3 loop: CASSLTGQGETQYF. DNA of the CDR3: TGTGCCAGCAGCCTAACGGGACAGGGAGAGACCCAGTACTTC.

V is TRBV27 and J is TRBJ1-1; 7 nucleotides agree with TRBD1. Germline assignment: CDR1 MNHEY and CDR2 SMNVEV (reference sequence). The CDR3 runs to 13 residues. Trimming removed 6 bases from V and 4 bases from J; junction bases left unmatched: 5. CDR3 amino acids: CASRRQGPTEAFF. DNA of the CDR3: TGTGCCAGCAGAAGACAGGGTCCCACTGAAGCTTTCTTT.